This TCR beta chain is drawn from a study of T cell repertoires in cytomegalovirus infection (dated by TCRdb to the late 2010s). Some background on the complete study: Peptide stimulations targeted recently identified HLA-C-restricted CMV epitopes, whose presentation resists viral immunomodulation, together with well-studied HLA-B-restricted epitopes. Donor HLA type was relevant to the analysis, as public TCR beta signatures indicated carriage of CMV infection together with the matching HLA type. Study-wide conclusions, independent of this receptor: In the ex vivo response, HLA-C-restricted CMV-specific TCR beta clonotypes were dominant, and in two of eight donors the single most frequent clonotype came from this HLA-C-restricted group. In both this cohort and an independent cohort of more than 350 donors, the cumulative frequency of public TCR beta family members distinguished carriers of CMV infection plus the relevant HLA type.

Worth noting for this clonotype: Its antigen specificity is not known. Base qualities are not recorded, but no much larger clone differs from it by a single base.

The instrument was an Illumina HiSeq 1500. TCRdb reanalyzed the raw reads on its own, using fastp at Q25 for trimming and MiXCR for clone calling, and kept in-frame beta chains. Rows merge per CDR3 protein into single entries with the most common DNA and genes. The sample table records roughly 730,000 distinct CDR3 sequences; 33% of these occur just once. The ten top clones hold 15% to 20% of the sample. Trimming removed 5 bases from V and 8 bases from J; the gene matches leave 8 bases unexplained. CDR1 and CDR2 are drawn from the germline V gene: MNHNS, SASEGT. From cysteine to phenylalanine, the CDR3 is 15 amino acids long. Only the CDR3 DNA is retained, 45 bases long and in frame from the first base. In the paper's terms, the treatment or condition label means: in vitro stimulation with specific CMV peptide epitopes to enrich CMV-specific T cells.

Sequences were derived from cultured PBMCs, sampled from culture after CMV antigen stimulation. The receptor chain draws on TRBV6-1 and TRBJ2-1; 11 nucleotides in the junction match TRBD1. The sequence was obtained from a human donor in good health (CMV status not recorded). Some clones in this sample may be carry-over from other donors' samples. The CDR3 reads CASSQTGTGGHEQFF. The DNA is TGTGCCAGCAGTCAGACCGGGACAGGGGGTCATGAGCAGTTCTTC.